These 18 T cell receptor beta chains share one sample of origin, sequenced in a study of chemoradiotherapy in HPV16-positive cancers. TCRdb's table, derived via immunoSEQ multiplex PCR, lists solely in-frame clones and lacks some. This repertoire shows 9,500 to 15,000 clones, around nine tenths found once; its top ten account for less than 3%. The source material was blood, sampled from a patient who underwent chemoradiotherapy. All receptors come from a human donor with HPV-associated anogenital cancer.

The V gene is TRBV6-6, the J gene TRBJ2-7; D not resolved. Germline CDR1 and CDR2: MNHNY and SVGAGI (reference sequence). V was pared by 5 bases and J by 7 bases, with 15 bases between. The CDR3 runs 13 residues. Written as DNA, the CDR3 is TGTGCCAGCAGTGACCGTGGCCAGGATGAGCAGTACTTC. It specifies CASSDRGQDEQYF.

The rearrangement uses TRBV7-9 and TRBJ1-4, with TRBD1 matching over 8 bases. This CDR3 has 16 amino acids. V shed 5 bases, J shed 2 bases, and the junction held 7 bases outside the gene matches. Germline CDR1 and CDR2: SEHNR and FQNEAQ (reference sequence). The CDR3 reads CASSNRQGSTNEKLFF. CDR3 DNA: TGTGCCAGCAGCAACCGACAGGGGAGTACTAATGAAAAACTGTTTTTT.

The chain joins TRBV5-8 to TRBJ2-4, with D tentatively TRBD2 (6 bases). Germline V CDR1 and CDR2: SGHTS, YDEGEE. The CDR3 is made up of 17 amino acids. V was shortened by 4 bases and J by 0 bases, with 17 bases between the two germline ends. CDR3 residues: CASSKPGADLAKNIQYF. CDR3 DNA sequence: TGTGCCAGCAGCAAACCGGGAGCGGACCTAGCCAAAAACATTCAGTACTTC. The full variable domain, rest sourced from reference TRBV5-8 and TRBJ2-4, is EAGVTQSPTHLIKTRGQQATLRCSPISGHTSVYWYQQALGLGLQFLLWYDEGEERNRGNFPPRFSGRQFPNYSSELNVNALELEDSALYLCASSKPGADLAKNIQYFGAGTRLSVL.

V gene TRBV5-4 combines with J gene TRBJ2-5, with D perhaps TRBD1 (6 bases). This CDR3 contains 14 residues. V was trimmed by 4 bases and J by 2 bases, leaving 12 bases between them. Germline V gene lookup returns CDR1 SGHNT and CDR2 YYREEE (reference sequence). As DNA, the CDR3 is TGTGCCAGCAGCCCGGGACACATACAAGAGACCCAGTACTTC. Protein: CASSPGHIQETQYF.

The V call is TRBV5-1, the J call TRBJ2-3; TRBD2 matches 7 bases. V trimming: 4 bases; J trimming: 1 base; junction bases outside the gene matches: 6. Germline values: CDR1 SGHRS, CDR2 YFSETQ. CDR3 length: 15 residues. The CDR3 DNA follows: TGCGCCAGCAGCCGCGGGGGTGTGGGCACAGATACGCAGTATTTT. It yields the protein CASSRGGVGTDTQYF.

The chain combines TRBV30 with TRBJ2-5; TRBD1 might be the D (5 bases). The V gene lost 1 base and the J gene lost 5 bases, with 11 bases spanning the gap. Germline lookup yields CDR1 GTSNPN and CDR2 SVGIG (reference sequence). The length of the CDR3 is 13 residues. CDR3 residues: CAWSDRRRETQYF. In DNA form, the CDR3 reads TGTGCCTGGAGTGACAGGCGCCGGGAGACCCAGTACTTC.

The chain is built from TRBV5-4 and TRBJ1-2; D is ambiguous. V lost 4 bases and J 3 bases, leaving 16 bases between the germline ends. Germline loops: CDR1 SGHNT, CDR2 YYREEE (reference sequence). This CDR3 comprises 15 residues. CDR3 DNA: TGTGCCAGCAGCCTCAAATCCGCCCCCCACTATGGCTACACCTTC. Residues: CASSLKSAPHYGYTF.

The chain employs TRBV11-3 and TRBJ2-5, with 11 bases identical to TRBD1. Germline V gene sequence: CDR1 SGHNT, CDR2 YENEEA. V shed 5 bases, J shed 2 bases, and the junction held 10 bases outside the gene matches. The CDR3 loop spans 17 amino acids. CDR3 in amino acids: CASSAGTGGEAQETQYF. In DNA form, the CDR3 reads TGTGCCAGCAGCGCCGGGACAGGGGGAGAGGCGCAAGAGACCCAGTACTTC.

This clone was seen only once. CDR3 sequence: CASSVNTGELFF. The CDR3 nucleotides read TGCGCCAGCAGCGTGAACACCGGGGAGCTGTTTTTT. The chain uses TRBV4-1 and TRBJ2-2; no firm D call. Trimming pared 5 bases from V and 1 base from J, leaving 2 bases between. The CDR3 extends over 12 amino acids. Germline V gene lookup returns CDR1 MGHRA and CDR2 YSYEKL.

The rearrangement joins TRBV6-4 to TRBJ2-6; D might be TRBD2 (6 bases). V was cut by 0 bases and J by 4 bases, with 10 bases left in between. Germline CDR1 and CDR2: MRHNA and SNTAGT. This CDR3 region has 16 residues. This CDR3 is CASSDSTGVGANVLTF. The CDR3 DNA reads as TGTGCCAGCAGTGACTCGACGGGGGTCGGGGCCAACGTCCTGACTTTC.

The rearrangement joins TRBV30 to TRBJ2-1, with 12 bases identical to TRBD2. The CDR3 runs 17 residues. Germline assignment: CDR1 GTSNPN and CDR2 SVGIG (reference sequence). Trimming at V came to 3 bases and at J to 7 bases, leaving 13 bases not matched to a gene. In DNA form, the CDR3 reads TGTGCCTGGAGCTTCCCTCTAGCGGGGGGGCTTCGAAATGAGCAGTTCTTC. Its translation is CAWSFPLAGGLRNEQFF.

The CDR3 DNA sequence: TGTGCCAGCAGCTCCTACTCCCGGAAGTGGGACAATGAGCAGTTCTTC. Translation: CASSSYSRKWDNEQFF. J is TRBJ2-1 and V is TRBV5-6; the D is unclear. Germline assignment: CDR1 SGHDT and CDR2 YYEEEE. The V gene lost 3 bases and the J gene lost 5 bases, with 18 bases spanning the gap. The CDR3 covers 16 residues.

The chain has TRBV27 and TRBJ2-3; 8 nucleotides align to TRBD2. The germline V gene has CDR1 MNHEY and CDR2 SMNVEV (reference sequence). Losses at the gene ends were 3 bases for V and 3 bases for J; bases not matched to a gene: 5. The CDR3 is 15 residues long. CDR3 nucleotides: TGTGCCAGCAGTTTCAATAGCGGGGCGACAGATACGCAGTATTTT. Translation: CASSFNSGATDTQYF.

Worth noting for this clone: The same CDR3 arises from other DNA sequences in this sample as well. This rearrangement joins TRBV18 to TRBJ1-6, with D unresolved. The CDR3 is 16 residues long. Trimming took off 0 bases at V and 3 bases at J, with 9 bases between the two ends. Germline loops: CDR1 KGHSH, CDR2 LQKENI. The DNA of the CDR3 is TGTGCCAGCTCACCACCAGGGCAGGTCTATAATTCACCCCTCCACTTT. This translates into CASSPPGQVYNSPLHF.

V and J are TRBV27 and TRBJ1-1; the match to TRBD1 covers 9 bases. Germline V gene data show CDR1 as MNHEY and CDR2 as SMNVEV (reference sequence). V lost 3 bases, J lost 11 bases, and 4 bases stayed unmatched. The CDR3 has 12 residues. The CDR3 region has the DNA TGTGCCAGCAGTTTCAGACAGGGGGAGGCTTTCTTT. Protein product: CASSFRQGEAFF.

This chain links TRBV27 with TRBJ2-3; D possibly corresponds to TRBD1 (5 bases). V lost 4 bases, J lost 0 bases, and 20 bases lay in between. CDR3 length: 18 residues. The V gene's germline CDR1 is MNHEY and CDR2 SMNVEV (reference sequence). The CDR3 region is CASSSFRQQGSSTDTQYF. The CDR3 DNA follows: TGTGCCAGCAGTTCCTTCCGACAGCAAGGCTCTAGCACAGATACGCAGTATTTT.

The CDR3 bases are TGCGCCAGCAGCTTAGACAGGGCTAACGGAAACACCATATATTTT. The encoded protein is CASSLDRANGNTIYF. V and J are TRBV5-1 and TRBJ1-3; 7 bases align to TRBD1. CDR3 size: 15 residues. Germline CDR1 and CDR2: SGHRS and YFSETQ. V lost 2 bases, J lost 4 bases, and 6 bases stayed unmatched.

This clone was observed a handful of times. This chain links TRBV5-4 with TRBJ1-4, with unresolved D. V shed 6 bases and J shed 0 bases, with 9 bases lying between them. The CDR3 covers 14 residues. CDR1 SGHNT and CDR2 YYREEE come from the germline V gene (reference sequence). The DNA for the CDR3 is TGTGCCAGCACCTTTGGAGCAACTAATGAAAAACTGTTTTTT. As protein: CASTFGATNEKLFF.